The rows below give T cell receptor beta chains drawn from one sample of a study of CD8 T cells in ankylosing spondylitis. TCRdb fed the 5' RACE reads into MiXCR, producing one record per CDR3 protein. The sample carries around 94,000 distinct CDR3 sequences, approximately 9.6% recorded once. Source material: blood, either unsorted or a sorted T cell fraction (not recorded which). The receptors originated from a male donor with ankylosing spondylitis. The CDR3 runs from the conserved cysteine through the conserved F or W. The D gene is left open where the match is weak. Clone size is given for some rows only: seen once, a few or many times, or a class if the clone is expanded.

clone size	D gene	V gene	J gene	CDR3 DNA	CDR3 protein
-	-	TRBV7-9	TRBJ1-2	TGTGCCAGCAGTACGGACGGATTCTCTAACTATGGCTACACCTTC	CASSTDGFSNYGYTF
many	-	TRBV15	TRBJ2-2	TGTGCCACCAGCACCGGACGGAGCACCGGGGAGCTGTTTTTT	CATSTGRSTGELFF
-	-	TRBV28	TRBJ2-7	TGTGCCAGCAGTTTCGACAACCGGATCCACTACGAGCAGTACTTC	CASSFDNRIHYEQYF
many	-	TRBV2	TRBJ2-7	TGTGCCAGCAGTGAAGGAGGCCAAACCTACGAGCAGTACTTC	CASSEGGQTYEQYF
few	TRBD1	TRBV2	TRBJ1-2	TGTGCCAGCAGTGGACAGGGGAGCGACTATGGCTACACCTTC	CASSGQGSDYGYTF
few	-	TRBV28	TRBJ2-7	TGTGCCAGCAGCCCATACTTGGTGGGGTCCGAGCAGTACTTC	CASSPYLVGSEQYF
many	TRBD2	TRBV7-2	TRBJ2-5	TGTGCCAGCAGCTTGACCGGGACTAGCGGTACAACCCAGTACTTC	CASSLTGTSGTTQYF
many	-	TRBV4-1	TRBJ2-1	TGCGCCAGCTCGGGCCCGACCTACAATGAGCAGTTCTTC	CASSGPTYNEQFF
-	-	TRBV6-5	TRBJ2-1	TGTGCCAGCAGTGAGTCGAGCGTTGGATACAATGAGCAGTTCTTC	CASSESSVGYNEQFF
-	-	TRBV4-1	TRBJ1-6	TGCGCCAGCAGCCGACTGACAGCCCATTCCGCTAATTCACCCCTCCACTTT	CASSRLTAHSANSPLHF
-	-	TRBV24-1	TRBJ1-1	TGTGCCACCATTGATGCTGGCGCTGAAGCTTTCTTT	CATIDAGAEAFF
few	TRBD2	TRBV27	TRBJ2-3	TGTGCCAGCAGTTTAACTTGGTCTAGCGGGATTAGCACAGATACGCAGTATTTT	CASSLTWSSGISTDTQYF
-	TRBD1	TRBV14	TRBJ2-7	TGTGCCAGCAGCCAAGATGGACAGGGAGCCTACGAGCAGTACTTC	CASSQDGQGAYEQYF
many	-	TRBV3-1	TRBJ2-2	TGTGCCAGCAGATCCGGGACTTTAAACACCGGGGAGCTGTTTTTT	CASRSGTLNTGELFF
many	TRBD1	TRBV6-1	TRBJ2-6	TGTGCCAGCGGGGACAGCGTCTCTGGGGCCAACGTCCTGACTTTC	CASGDSVSGANVLTF
many	-	TRBV18	TRBJ2-5	TGTGCCAGCTCACCAGTAGACAGCGAAGAGACCCAGTACTTC	CASSPVDSEETQYF
many	-	TRBV24-1	TRBJ2-1	TGTGCCACCAGTGATTTGTCGGGGAATGAGCAGTTCTTC	CATSDLSGNEQFF
many	-	TRBV29-1	TRBJ2-5	TGCAGCGTTGTGGAGGGGGATGGCCAAGAGACCCAGTACTTC	CSVVEGDGQETQYF
-	-	TRBV19	TRBJ2-2	TGTGCCAGTAGGGATTATCGTGGGACCCTCGAGAACACCGGGGAGCTGTTTTTT	CASRDYRGTLENTGELFF
-	-	TRBV7-6	TRBJ1-6	TGTGCCAGCAGCTTAGGGCAGGGTCTTAATTCACCCCTCCACTTT	CASSLGQGLNSPLHF
many	TRBD1	TRBV2	TRBJ2-3	TGTGCCAGCAGTGACCTACAGGGGGATACGCAGTATTTT	CASSDLQGDTQYF
-	-	TRBV27	TRBJ1-1	TGTGCCAGCGGGACTTTGGGTCCTGAAGCTTTCTTT	CASGTLGPEAFF
many	-	TRBV7-9	TRBJ2-3	TGTGCCAGCAGCTTACCTTCGCCAGATACGCAGTATTTT	CASSLPSPDTQYF
few	-	TRBV15	TRBJ2-3	TGTGCCACCAGCAGAGATTTGGGGATTTTGACAGATACGCAGTATTTT	CATSRDLGILTDTQYF
-	-	TRBV25-1	TRBJ2-7	TGTGCCAGCAGTGAGAACTACGAGCAGTACTTC	CASSENYEQYF
many	-	TRBV12-3/TRBV12-4	TRBJ2-3	TGTGCCAGCAAACCCGATGGGGGGAGCGCGGAGACAGATACGCAGTATTTT	CASKPDGGSAETDTQYF
-	-	TRBV5-1	TRBJ2-7	TGCGCCAGCAGCTTGGGGACTTCCGCCTACGAGCAGTACTTC	CASSLGTSAYEQYF
many	TRBD2	TRBV7-8	TRBJ2-1	TGTGCCAGCAGCTTAGCGTCGCTAGCGGGACAGAGCTCCTACAATGAGCAGTTCTTC	CASSLASLAGQSSYNEQFF
-	TRBD2	TRBV7-2	TRBJ2-7	TGTGCCAGCAGCCTAGCGGACCACTACGAGCAGTACTTC	CASSLADHYEQYF
many	TRBD1	TRBV12-3/TRBV12-4	TRBJ2-5	TGTGCCACCTCAGGGGGCCGAGAGACCCAGTACTTC	CATSGGRETQYF
many	-	TRBV12-3/TRBV12-4	TRBJ2-3	TGTGCCAGCAGCCCCATACATGTACGAGGCACAGATACGCAGTATTTT	CASSPIHVRGTDTQYF
many	-	TRBV25-1	TRBJ1-2	TGTGCCAGCAGTGAAGTGGCGGCTGGCTACACCTTC	CASSEVAAGYTF
few	-	TRBV9	TRBJ1-1	TGTGCCAGCAGCGTAGAATGGGGGGGCACTGAAGCTTTCTTT	CASSVEWGGTEAFF
many	TRBD1	TRBV10-3	TRBJ2-1	TGTGCCATCAGTGAGTCGAACAGGGGATCCTACAATGAGCAGTTCTTC	CAISESNRGSYNEQFF
few	TRBD2	TRBV15	TRBJ2-1	TGTGCCACCAGCAGAGCACCATTAGCGGGAGTTCTGGTTGGTGAGCAGTTCTTC	CATSRAPLAGVLVGEQFF
few	TRBD1	TRBV11-2	TRBJ1-1	TGTGCCAGCAGCTTAGTGTCAGGGGGGGACACTGAAGCTTTCTTT	CASSLVSGGDTEAFF
many	-	TRBV2	TRBJ2-7	TGTGCCAGCAGGGATCGGCCGACCGGGCCGGACGAGCAGTACTTC	CASRDRPTGPDEQYF
many	-	TRBV25-1	TRBJ2-5	TGTGCCAGCAGTTTTTACGGAGTAGTCGAGACCCAGTACTTC	CASSFYGVVETQYF
-	-	TRBV30	TRBJ2-7	TGTGCCTGGAGTTGGAGACAGGACTACGAGCAGTACTTC	CAWSWRQDYEQYF
many	TRBD1	TRBV7-9	TRBJ2-5	TGTGCCAGCAGTCACTTAGCGGTGACAGGGGGGTTGGAGACCCAGTACTTC	CASSHLAVTGGLETQYF
many	TRBD2	TRBV13	TRBJ2-1	TGTGCCAGCAGCTTAGAGGGCGGGAGTGAAGTTGAGCAGTTCTTC	CASSLEGGSEVEQFF
many	TRBD1	TRBV6-1	TRBJ1-2	TGTGCCAGCAGTGAAGCGCGTGGCAGGGGGCATGGCTACACCTTC	CASSEARGRGHGYTF
-	TRBD1	TRBV27	TRBJ1-1	TGTGCCAGCAGTTTATCGAGGACAGGGGGAAACACTGAAGCTTTCTTT	CASSLSRTGGNTEAFF
-	TRBD2	TRBV11-1	TRBJ2-3	TGTGCCAGCAGCCCCCGCCGCGGGAGCGGCACAGATACGCAGTATTTT	CASSPRRGSGTDTQYF
many	TRBD2	TRBV5-1	TRBJ2-1	TGCGCCAGCAGCTCAGAGGGGACTAGCGTCTACAATGAGCAGTTCTTC	CASSSEGTSVYNEQFF
few	TRBD2	TRBV27	TRBJ2-3	TGTGCCAGCAGTTTAGGAGCGGGGGGGCCAGATACGCAGTATTTT	CASSLGAGGPDTQYF
many	-	TRBV5-1	TRBJ2-2	TGCGCCAGCAGCTTGGACCCCAGGCTTCTAAACACCGGGGAGCTGTTTTTT	CASSLDPRLLNTGELFF
few	TRBD2	TRBV30	TRBJ2-2	TGTGCCTGGACGGGCGGGAGCGATGTCCGGGAGCTGTTTTTT	CAWTGGSDVRELFF
few	TRBD2	TRBV4-1	TRBJ2-7	TGCGCCAGCAGCCCCTGGACTAGGACCTACGAGCAGTACTTC	CASSPWTRTYEQYF
many	-	TRBV7-9	TRBJ1-5	TGTGCCAGCAGCTTATTGGGAGAGGTTCAGCCCCAGCATTTT	CASSLLGEVQPQHF
many	TRBD2	TRBV7-9	TRBJ2-1	TGTGCCAGCAGCGAACCGGGACTAGCTCGTGAGCAGTTCTTC	CASSEPGLAREQFF
few	-	TRBV6-1	TRBJ2-5	TGTGCCAGCAGTGAATGGTCAGGGGGGTCGGAGACCCAGTACTTC	CASSEWSGGSETQYF
many	TRBD2	TRBV20-1	TRBJ2-3	TGCAGTGCTGGACTAGCGGGAGATACGCAGTATTTT	CSAGLAGDTQYF
few	-	TRBV20-1	TRBJ2-7	TGCAGTGCTAGAGGGCTAGCGCCCTACGAGCAGTACTTC	CSARGLAPYEQYF
few	-	TRBV7-9	TRBJ1-2	TGTGCCAGCAGCCTCGGGGACCCGAGCTATGGCTACACCTTC	CASSLGDPSYGYTF
many	-	TRBV29-1	TRBJ1-3	TGCAGCGTTGATTACGGATACTCTGGAAACACCATATATTTT	CSVDYGYSGNTIYF
many	-	TRBV27	TRBJ2-7	TGTGCCAGCAGTGGGGACGGTCCCTACGAGCAGTACTTC	CASSGDGPYEQYF
few	TRBD1	TRBV7-6	TRBJ2-3	TGTGCCAGCAGCTTATCAATGGCAGGGGGCATGTCAGATACGCAGTATTTT	CASSLSMAGGMSDTQYF
many	TRBD2	TRBV7-9	TRBJ2-1	TGTGCCAGCGCCGGGACTAGCAGTAACAATGAGCAGTTCTTC	CASAGTSSNNEQFF